These T cell receptor beta chains were read from a single sample in a study of cytomegalovirus exposure and HLA in healthy donors. The method was immunoSEQ multiplex PCR; TCRdb's version includes in-frame clones alone and lacks a portion of them. The data show more than 150,000 clones, 81% seen once. The sequencing sample was made of PBMCs. These receptors all come from a man between 45 and 60 years old in good health and CMV-seronegative. Both conserved end residues are part of each CDR3. D genes are given only for firm matches. Size is stated for part of the rows, as once, few or many counts, or as a class when the clone is expanded.

v_call	clone_size	d_call	j_call	cdr3_nt	cdr3_aa
TRBV6-5	few	TRBD1	TRBJ1-2	TGTGCCAGCAGTTACTCACAGGGGAGGTATGGCTACACCTTC	CASSYSQGRYGYTF
TRBV7-9	-	-	TRBJ2-3	TGTGCCAGCAGTGGGCCCAACGGGGAACGACTAAGCACAGATACGCAGTATTTT	CASSGPNGERLSTDTQYF
TRBV2	-	TRBD1	TRBJ2-7	TGTGCCACGACAGGGGTTCACGAGCAGTACTTC	CATTGVHEQYF
TRBV5-8	-	-	TRBJ1-2	TGTGCCAGCCCTGGGCGGGATGGGTCAAACTATGGCTACACCTTC	CASPGRDGSNYGYTF
TRBV9	-	TRBD1	TRBJ1-2	TGTGCCAGCGGAGGGGGGACAGTTAATGGCTACACCTTC	CASGGGTVNGYTF
TRBV14	-	TRBD1	TRBJ1-2	TGTGCCAGCAGGATGACAGGGAAAGATGGCTACACCTTC	CASRMTGKDGYTF
TRBV29-1	-	-	TRBJ2-3	TGCAGCGTTGAACTCCCGGGGTCGGATACGCAGTATTTT	CSVELPGSDTQYF
TRBV11-2	-	-	TRBJ2-1	TGTGCCAGCAGACCTATACAGAGCTCCTACAATGAGCAGTTCTTC	CASRPIQSSYNEQFF
TRBV5-1	-	-	TRBJ1-2	TGCGCCAGCAGCTTGGCAGGGCTAACTAACTATGGCTACACCTTC	CASSLAGLTNYGYTF
TRBV7-2	-	-	TRBJ2-5	TGTGCCAGCAGCTCGCCCTCTGGGGGGCAAGAGACCCAGTACTTC	CASSSPSGGQETQYF
TRBV6-5	many	-	TRBJ1-6	TGTGCCAGCAACCTCGGGAGGTCCTATAATTCACCCCTCCACTTT	CASNLGRSYNSPLHF
TRBV9	-	TRBD2	TRBJ2-5	TGTGCCAGCAGCGGCAGCGGGGGCAAAGAGACCCAGTACTTC	CASSGSGGKETQYF
TRBV27	-	-	TRBJ2-4	TGTGCCAGCAGTTTAGGACAGGCCAAAAACATTCAGTACTTC	CASSLGQAKNIQYF
TRBV10-3	-	-	TRBJ1-5	TGTGCCTCCCAGGGAACGGCAAATCAGCCCCAGCATTTT	CASQGTANQPQHF
TRBV19	-	-	TRBJ1-2	TGTGCGAGCAGGGGACCCCGATGGAGTGGCTACACCTTC	CASRGPRWSGYTF
TRBV28	-	-	TRBJ2-7	TGTGCCAGCAGCGAACGCGGCTCCTACGAGCAGTACTTC	CASSERGSYEQYF
TRBV6-5	-	-	TRBJ2-7	TGTGCCAGCAGTGAAATAGGGGGCGAGCAGTACTTC	CASSEIGGEQYF
TRBV5-6	-	-	TRBJ2-5	TGTGCCAGCAGCTTGGATCGGGAGACCCAGTACTTC	CASSLDRETQYF
TRBV9	-	-	TRBJ2-3	TGTGCCAGCAGCGCCCCTGGACATCCCGGACGAGATACGCAGTATTTT	CASSAPGHPGRDTQYF
TRBV4-3	-	-	TRBJ1-5	TGCGCCAGCAGCAAGGGAGGGGCTAGCAATCAGCCCCAGCATTTT	CASSKGGASNQPQHF
TRBV19	-	TRBD1	TRBJ1-2	TGTGCCAGTACCCTCCGGACAGGGGGGTACTCATATGGCTACACCTTC	CASTLRTGGYSYGYTF
TRBV18	-	TRBD1	TRBJ2-7	TGCGCCAGCTCTGGGGACAGGGCCCTCTCGGACGAGCAGTACTTC	CASSGDRALSDEQYF
TRBV19	-	-	TRBJ1-2	TGTGCCACAGACGGGGGCTATGGCTACACCTTC	CATDGGYGYTF
TRBV7-2	-	-	TRBJ1-5	TGTGCCAGCAGCCCAGGGGACGGTCAGCCCCAGCATTTT	CASSPGDGQPQHF
TRBV5-1	-	-	TRBJ2-7	TGCGCCAGCAGCCCCGGGCGGGGCGCCTACGAGCAGTACTTC	CASSPGRGAYEQYF
TRBV7-6	-	TRBD1	TRBJ1-1	TGTGCCAGCAGCTTGGACAGGGGGCACACTGAAGCTTTCTTT	CASSLDRGHTEAFF
TRBV20-1	-	-	TRBJ2-5	TGCAGTGCCGACTATCAAGAGACCCAGTACTTC	CSADYQETQYF
TRBV6-5	-	-	TRBJ1-3	TGTGCCAGCAGTTATGGGGGGGGCGGCTTCGGAAACACCATATATTTT	CASSYGGGGFGNTIYF
TRBV7-2	-	TRBD1	TRBJ1-5	TGTGCCAGCAGCTTTGAGGGGGCTGGATATCAGCCCCAGCATTTT	CASSFEGAGYQPQHF
TRBV7-9	-	-	TRBJ2-1	TGTGCCAGCAGCCCCCGTGACAATGAGCAGTTCTTC	CASSPRDNEQFF
TRBV7-6	-	TRBD2	TRBJ2-6	TGTGCCAGCAGCTTAGCCCCCGGGGGGGGCTCTGGGGCCAACGTCCTGACTTTC	CASSLAPGGGSGANVLTF
TRBV13	-	-	TRBJ2-6	TGTGCCAGCAGCTTAGCAGGGGCTACTGGGGCCAACGTCCTGACTTTC	CASSLAGATGANVLTF
TRBV12-5	once	-	TRBJ1-3	TGTGCTAGTGGTTTGGGGGCAAACACCATATATTTT	CASGLGANTIYF
TRBV19	-	-	TRBJ1-6	TGTGCCAGTAGTACCCCGCAGGGTACGCGGAATTCACCCCTCCACTTT	CASSTPQGTRNSPLHF
TRBV7-9	-	-	TRBJ1-3	TGTGCCAGCAGCTTACGGTGGGGAAACACCATATATTTT	CASSLRWGNTIYF
TRBV5-6	-	TRBD1	TRBJ1-4	TGTGCCAGCAGCGGATGGACAGGCTTTAATGAAAAACTGTTTTTT	CASSGWTGFNEKLFF